This T cell receptor beta chain was recovered during a study of T cell changes during pregnancy in multiple sclerosis. The protocol was immunoSEQ multiplex PCR, while the TCRdb copy is restricted to in-frame clones and leaves out a portion. Among approximately 60,000 clones listed, about 92% were seen once. Germline CDR1 reads SEHNR; CDR2 reads FQNEAQ (reference sequence). The V end was cut by 0 bases, the J end by 5 bases, with 13 bases between. This CDR3 has 15 amino acids. The source material was peripheral blood, sampled in the third trimester of pregnancy. The chain has TRBV7-9 and TRBJ1-1, with a tentative D call TRBD1 (6 bases). The receptor's source is a female donor in good health, enrolled as a control in a pregnancy study. In DNA form, the CDR3 reads TGTGCCAGCAGCTTAGCGTGGGGGCAAGGAACTGAAGCTTTCTTT. It encodes CASSLAWGQGTEAFF.